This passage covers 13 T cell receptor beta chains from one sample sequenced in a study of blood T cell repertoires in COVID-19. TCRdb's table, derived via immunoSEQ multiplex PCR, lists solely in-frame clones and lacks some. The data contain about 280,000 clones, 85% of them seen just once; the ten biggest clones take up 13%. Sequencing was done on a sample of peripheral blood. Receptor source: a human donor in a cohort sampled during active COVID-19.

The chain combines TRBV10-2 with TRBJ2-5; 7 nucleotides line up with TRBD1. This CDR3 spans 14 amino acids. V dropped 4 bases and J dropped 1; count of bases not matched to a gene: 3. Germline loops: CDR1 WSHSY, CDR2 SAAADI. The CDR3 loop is CASSGGQPQETQYF. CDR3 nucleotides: TGCGCCAGCAGTGGGGGACAGCCCCAAGAGACCCAGTACTTC.

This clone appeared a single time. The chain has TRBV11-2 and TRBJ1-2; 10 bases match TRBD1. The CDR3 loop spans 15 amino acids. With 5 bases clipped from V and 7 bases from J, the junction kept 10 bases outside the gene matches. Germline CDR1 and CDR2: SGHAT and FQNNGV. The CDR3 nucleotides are TGTGCCAGCAGCGCCTCGGGACAGGGGAACCTTGGCTACACCTTC. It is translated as CASSASGQGNLGYTF. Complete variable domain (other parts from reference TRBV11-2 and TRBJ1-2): EAGVAQSPRYKIIEKRQSVAFWCNPISGHATLYWYQQILGQGPKLLIQFQNNGVVDDSQLPKDRFSAERLKGVDSTLKIQPAKLEDSAVYLCASSASGQGNLGYTFGSGTRLTVV.

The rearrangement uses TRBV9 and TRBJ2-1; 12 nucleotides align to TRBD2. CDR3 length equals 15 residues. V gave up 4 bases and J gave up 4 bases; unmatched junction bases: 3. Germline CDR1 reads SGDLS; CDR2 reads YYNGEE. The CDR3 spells CASSRTSGDYNEQFF. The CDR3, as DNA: TGTGCCAGCAGCCGGACTAGCGGGGATTACAATGAGCAGTTCTTC.

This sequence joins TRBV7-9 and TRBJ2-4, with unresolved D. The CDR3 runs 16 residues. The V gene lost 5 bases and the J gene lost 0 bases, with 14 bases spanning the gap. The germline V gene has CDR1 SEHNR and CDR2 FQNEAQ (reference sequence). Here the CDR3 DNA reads TGTGCCAGCAGCCATACAAGTGACTTAGCCAAAAACATTCAGTACTTC. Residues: CASSHTSDLAKNIQYF.

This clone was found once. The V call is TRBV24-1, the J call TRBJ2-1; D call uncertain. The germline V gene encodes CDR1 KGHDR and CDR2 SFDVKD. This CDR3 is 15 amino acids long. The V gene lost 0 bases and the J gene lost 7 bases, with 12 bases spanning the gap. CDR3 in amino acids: CATSDLVKAGNEQFF. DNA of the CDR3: TGTGCCACCAGTGATTTGGTCAAAGCAGGAAATGAGCAGTTCTTC.

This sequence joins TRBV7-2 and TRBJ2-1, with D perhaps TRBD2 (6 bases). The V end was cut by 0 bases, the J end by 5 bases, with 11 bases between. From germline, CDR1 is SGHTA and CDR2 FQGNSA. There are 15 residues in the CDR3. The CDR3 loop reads CASSLAGLGNNEQFF. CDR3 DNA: TGTGCCAGCAGCTTAGCGGGACTTGGGAACAATGAGCAGTTCTTC.

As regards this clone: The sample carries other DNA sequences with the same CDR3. The DNA for the CDR3 is TGTGCCAGCAGTCGACAGGGAACTAATGAAAAACTGTTTTTT. The encoded protein is CASSRQGTNEKLFF. The V call is TRBV2, the J call TRBJ1-4; 7 bases map to TRBD1. V trimming: 5 bases; J trimming: 1 base; junction bases outside the gene matches: 1. This CDR3 is 14 amino acids long. CDR1 is SNHLY, CDR2 FYNNEI, per germline.

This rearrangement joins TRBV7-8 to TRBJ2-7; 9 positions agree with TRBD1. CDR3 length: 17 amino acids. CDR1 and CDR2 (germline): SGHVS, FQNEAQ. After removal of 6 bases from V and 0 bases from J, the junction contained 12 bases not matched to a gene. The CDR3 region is CASRRDRVLNSSYEQYF. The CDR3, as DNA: TGTGCCAGCAGACGGGACAGGGTCCTCAACAGCTCCTACGAGCAGTACTTC.

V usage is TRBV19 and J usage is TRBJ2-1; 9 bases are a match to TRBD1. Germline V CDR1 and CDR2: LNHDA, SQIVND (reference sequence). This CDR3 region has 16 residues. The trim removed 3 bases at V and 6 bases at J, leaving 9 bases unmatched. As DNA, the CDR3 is TGTGCCAGTAGTATTAAGGGACAGGGAGTCCCCAATGAGCAGTTCTTC. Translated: CASSIKGQGVPNEQFF. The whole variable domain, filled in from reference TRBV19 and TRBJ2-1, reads DGGITQSPKYLFRKEGQNVTLSCEQNLNHDAMYWYRQDPGQGLRLIYYSQIVNDFQKGDIAEGYSVSREKKESFPLTVTSAQKNPTAFYLCASSIKGQGVPNEQFFGPGTRLTVL.

The CDR3: CSVSSSGINEQFF. CDR3 DNA sequence: TGCAGCGTTTCTTCTAGCGGGATCAATGAGCAGTTCTTC. This chain connects TRBV29-1 to TRBJ2-1; 9 nucleotides line up with TRBD2. The J segment lost 6 bases and the V segment lost 5 bases, leaving 5 bases of the junction unmatched. The germline V gene has CDR1 SQVTM and CDR2 ANQGSEA. This CDR3 has 13 residues.

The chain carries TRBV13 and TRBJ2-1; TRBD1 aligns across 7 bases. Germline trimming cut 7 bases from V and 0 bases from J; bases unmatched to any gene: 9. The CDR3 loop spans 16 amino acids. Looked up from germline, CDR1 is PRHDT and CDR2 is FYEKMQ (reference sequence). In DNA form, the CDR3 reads TGTGCCAGCATGACACAGGGGATGGACTCCTACAATGAGCAGTTCTTC. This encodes CASMTQGMDSYNEQFF.

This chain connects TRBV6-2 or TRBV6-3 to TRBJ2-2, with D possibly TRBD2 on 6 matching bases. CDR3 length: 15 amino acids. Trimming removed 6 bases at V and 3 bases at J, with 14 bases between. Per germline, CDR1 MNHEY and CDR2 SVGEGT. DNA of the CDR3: TGTGCCAGCAGCCTCTCCGGAGGGGACACCGGGGAGCTGTTTTTT. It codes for CASSLSGGDTGELFF.

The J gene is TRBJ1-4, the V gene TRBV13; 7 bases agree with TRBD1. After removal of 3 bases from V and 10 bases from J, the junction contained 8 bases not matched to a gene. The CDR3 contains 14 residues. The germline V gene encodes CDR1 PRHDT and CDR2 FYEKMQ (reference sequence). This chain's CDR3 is CASSFRAGGRKLFF. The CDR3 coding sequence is TGTGCCAGCAGCTTCAGGGCAGGGGGTAGAAAACTGTTTTTT.